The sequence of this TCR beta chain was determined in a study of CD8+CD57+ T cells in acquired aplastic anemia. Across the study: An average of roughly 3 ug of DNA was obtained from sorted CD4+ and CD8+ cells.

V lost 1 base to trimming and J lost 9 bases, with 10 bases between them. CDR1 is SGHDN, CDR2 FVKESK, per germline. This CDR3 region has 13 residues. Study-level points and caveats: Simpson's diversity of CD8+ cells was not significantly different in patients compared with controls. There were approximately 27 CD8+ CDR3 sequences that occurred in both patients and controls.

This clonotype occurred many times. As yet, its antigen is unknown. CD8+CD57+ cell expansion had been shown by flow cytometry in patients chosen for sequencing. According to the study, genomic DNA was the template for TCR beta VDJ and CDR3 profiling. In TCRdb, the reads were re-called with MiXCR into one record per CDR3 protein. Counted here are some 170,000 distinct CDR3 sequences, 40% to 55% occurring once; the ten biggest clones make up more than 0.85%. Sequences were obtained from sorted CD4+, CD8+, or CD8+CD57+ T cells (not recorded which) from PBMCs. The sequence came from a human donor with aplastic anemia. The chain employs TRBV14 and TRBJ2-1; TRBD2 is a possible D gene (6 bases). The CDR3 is CASSQVGGVEQFF. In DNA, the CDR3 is TGTGCCAGCAGCCAAGTGGGGGGTGTTGAGCAGTTCTTC.